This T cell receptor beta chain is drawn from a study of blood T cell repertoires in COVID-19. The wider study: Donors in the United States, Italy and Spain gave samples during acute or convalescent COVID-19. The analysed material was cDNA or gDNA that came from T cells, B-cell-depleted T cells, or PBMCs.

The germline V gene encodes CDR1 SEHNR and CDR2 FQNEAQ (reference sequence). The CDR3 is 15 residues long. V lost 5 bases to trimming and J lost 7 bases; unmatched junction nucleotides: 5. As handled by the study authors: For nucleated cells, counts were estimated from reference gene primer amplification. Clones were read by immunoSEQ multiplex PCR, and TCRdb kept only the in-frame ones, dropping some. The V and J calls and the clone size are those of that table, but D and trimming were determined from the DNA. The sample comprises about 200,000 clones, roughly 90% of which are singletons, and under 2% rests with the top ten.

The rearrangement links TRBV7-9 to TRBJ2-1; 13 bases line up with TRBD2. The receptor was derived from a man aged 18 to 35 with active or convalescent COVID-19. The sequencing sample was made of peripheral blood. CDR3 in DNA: TGTGCCAGCAGCACGGGACTAGCGGGACGTAATGAGCAGTTCTTC. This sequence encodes CASSTGLAGRNEQFF.